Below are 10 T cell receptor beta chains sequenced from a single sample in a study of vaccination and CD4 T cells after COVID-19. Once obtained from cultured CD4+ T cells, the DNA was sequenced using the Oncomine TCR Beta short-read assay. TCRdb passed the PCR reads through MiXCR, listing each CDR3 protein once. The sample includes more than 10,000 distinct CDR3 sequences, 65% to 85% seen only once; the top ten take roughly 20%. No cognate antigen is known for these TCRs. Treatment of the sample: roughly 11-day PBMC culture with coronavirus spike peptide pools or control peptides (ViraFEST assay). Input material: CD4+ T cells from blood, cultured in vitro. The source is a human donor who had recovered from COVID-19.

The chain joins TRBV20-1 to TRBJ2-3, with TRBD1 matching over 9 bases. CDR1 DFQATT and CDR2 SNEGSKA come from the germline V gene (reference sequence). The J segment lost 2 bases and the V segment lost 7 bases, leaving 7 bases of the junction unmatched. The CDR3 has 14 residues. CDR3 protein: CSVPGQGNTDTQYF. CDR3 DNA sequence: TGCAGTGTCCCCGGACAGGGGAACACAGATACGCAGTATTTT.

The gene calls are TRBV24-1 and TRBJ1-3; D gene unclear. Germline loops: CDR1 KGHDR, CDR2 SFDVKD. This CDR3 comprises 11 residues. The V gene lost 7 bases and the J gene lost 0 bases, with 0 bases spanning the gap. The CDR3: CATSSGNTIYF. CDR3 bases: TGTGCCACCAGCTCTGGAAACACCATATATTTT.

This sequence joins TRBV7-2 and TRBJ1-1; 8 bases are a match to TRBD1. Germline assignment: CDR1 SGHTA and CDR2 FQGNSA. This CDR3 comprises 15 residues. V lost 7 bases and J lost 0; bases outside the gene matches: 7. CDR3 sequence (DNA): TGTGCCAGCAAAGGGCAGGGGGCCATGAACACTGAAGCTTTCTTT. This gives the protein CASKGQGAMNTEAFF.

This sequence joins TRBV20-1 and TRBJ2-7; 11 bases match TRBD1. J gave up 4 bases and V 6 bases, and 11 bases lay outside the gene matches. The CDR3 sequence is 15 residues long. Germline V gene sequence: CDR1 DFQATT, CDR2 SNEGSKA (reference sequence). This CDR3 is CSAPPRTGGKYEQYF. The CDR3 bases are TGCAGTGCCCCCCCCCGGACAGGGGGCAAGTACGAGCAGTACTTC.

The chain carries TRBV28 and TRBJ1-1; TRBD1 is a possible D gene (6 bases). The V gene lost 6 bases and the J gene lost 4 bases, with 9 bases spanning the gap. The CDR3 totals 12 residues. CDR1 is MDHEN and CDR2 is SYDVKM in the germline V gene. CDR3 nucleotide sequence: TGTGCCAGCAGGAGGGGGGGCACTGAAGCTTTCTTT. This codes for CASRRGGTEAFF.

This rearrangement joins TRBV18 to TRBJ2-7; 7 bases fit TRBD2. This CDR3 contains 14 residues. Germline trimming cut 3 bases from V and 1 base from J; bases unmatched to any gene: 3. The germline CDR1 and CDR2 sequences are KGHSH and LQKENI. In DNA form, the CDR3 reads TGTGCCAGCTCACCCGCCGGGGGGTCCTACGAGCAGTACTTC. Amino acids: CASSPAGGSYEQYF. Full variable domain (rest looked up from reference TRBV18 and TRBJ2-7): NAGVMQNPRHLVRRRGQEARLRCSPMKGHSHVYWYRQLPEEGLKFMVYLQKENIIDESGMPKERFSAEFPKEGPSILRIQQVVRGDSAAYFCASSPAGGSYEQYFGPGTRLTVT.

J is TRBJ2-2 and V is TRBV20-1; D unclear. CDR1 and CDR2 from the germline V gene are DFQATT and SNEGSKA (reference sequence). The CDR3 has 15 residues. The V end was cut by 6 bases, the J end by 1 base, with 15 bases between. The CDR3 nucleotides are TGCAGTGCCCCCCTACATGAGCGGAACACCGGGGAGCTGTTTTTT. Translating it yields CSAPLHERNTGELFF.

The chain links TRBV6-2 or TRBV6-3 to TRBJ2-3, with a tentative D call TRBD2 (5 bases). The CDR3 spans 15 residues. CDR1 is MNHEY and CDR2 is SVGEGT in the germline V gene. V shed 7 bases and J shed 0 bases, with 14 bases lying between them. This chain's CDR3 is CASIRGFASTDTQYF. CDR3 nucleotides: TGTGCCAGCATCCGAGGGTTTGCCAGCACAGATACGCAGTATTTT.

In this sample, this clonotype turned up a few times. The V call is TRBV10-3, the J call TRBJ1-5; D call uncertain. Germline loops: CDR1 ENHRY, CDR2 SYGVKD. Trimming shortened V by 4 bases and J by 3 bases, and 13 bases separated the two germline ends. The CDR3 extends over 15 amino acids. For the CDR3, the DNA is TGTGCCATCAGTGCAGGAGGCCAGGCCAATCAGCCCCAGCATTTT. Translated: CAISAGGQANQPQHF.

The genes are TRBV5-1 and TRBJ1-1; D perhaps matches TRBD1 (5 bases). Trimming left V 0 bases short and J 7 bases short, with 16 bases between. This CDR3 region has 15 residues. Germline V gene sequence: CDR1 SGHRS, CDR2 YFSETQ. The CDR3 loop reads CASSLEPGPPREAFF. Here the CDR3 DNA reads TGCGCCAGCAGCTTGGAGCCGGGGCCCCCCCGTGAAGCTTTCTTT.